The next 12 T cell receptor beta chains were all read from a single sample in a study of blood T cell dynamics during melanoma immunotherapy. The repertoire was sequenced with immunoSEQ multiplex PCR; TCRdb's copy has only in-frame clones and lacks some. Here the sample spans around 26,000 clones, around nine tenths being singletons. Time point given: pre-treatment baseline. The sample in question was blood, obtained from a patient treated with checkpoint blockade. The receptors were sampled from a human donor with melanoma.

J is TRBJ2-1 and V is TRBV5-4; 7 nucleotides match TRBD2. Germline-derived CDR1 and CDR2 are SGHNT and YYREEE (reference sequence). V was clipped by 6 bases and J by 3 bases; unmatched bases: 3. The CDR3 contains 13 residues. CDR3 region: CASMGRGYNEQFF. The CDR3 coding sequence is TGTGCCAGCATGGGGAGGGGCTACAATGAGCAGTTCTTC.

The chain has TRBV19 and TRBJ1-6, with 8 bases fitting TRBD1. The CDR3 is 14 residues long. Germline CDR1 is LNHDA and CDR2 is SQIVND (reference sequence). Trimming took 5 bases from V and 6 from J; bases not matched to a gene: 3. CDR3 in DNA: TGTGCCAGTAGTTACAGGGGGTCTAATTCACCCCTCCACTTT. Protein product: CASSYRGSNSPLHF.

The V and J genes are TRBV4-1 and TRBJ2-1; 7 nucleotides match TRBD2. The CDR3 consists of 15 residues. The germline gives CDR1 MGHRA, CDR2 YSYEKL. Germline trimming cut 1 base from V and 2 bases from J; bases unmatched to any gene: 2. The DNA of the CDR3 is TGCGCCAGCAGCCAAGTGCTAGCGGCCTACAATGAGCAGTTCTTC. It is translated as CASSQVLAAYNEQFF.

In its sample, this clone was seen a few times. V gene TRBV4-2 combines with J gene TRBJ2-7, with 8 bases matching TRBD2. The CDR3 runs to 19 residues. The trim removed 0 bases at V and 0 bases at J, leaving 13 bases unmatched. Looked up from germline, CDR1 is LGHNA and CDR2 is YNFKEQ. CDR3 region: CASSQDEGRGGPSSYEQYF. CDR3 sequence (DNA): TGTGCCAGCAGCCAAGATGAGGGACGGGGGGGCCCATCCTCCTACGAGCAGTACTTC.

The chain couples TRBV19 to TRBJ1-5; no clear D. Trimming took off 1 base at V and 6 bases at J, with 4 bases between the two ends. The germline V gene encodes CDR1 LNHDA and CDR2 SQIVND (reference sequence). The CDR3 has 12 amino acids. CDR3 DNA: TGTGCCAGTAGTATAGTCGGTCAGCCCCAGCATTTT. Its protein product is CASSIVGQPQHF.

V and J are TRBV7-3 and TRBJ2-7, with D hard to call. CDR3 size: 13 residues. Trimming shortened V by 5 bases and J by 6 bases, and 14 bases separated the two germline ends. Germline lookup yields CDR1 SGHTA and CDR2 FQGTGA. The CDR3 spells CASSGMGNSEQYF. The CDR3 DNA sequence: TGTGCCAGCAGCGGCATGGGGAACTCCGAGCAGTACTTC.

The rearrangement links TRBV1 to TRBJ2-1; the table calls TRBD1, which could not be checked here. TRBV1 is assigned pseudogene status. The CDR3 is 17 residues long. In DNA, the CDR3 is TGCACCAGCAGCCCCCGGAAAAGTAGGGGCCTCCTGGGTGAGCAGTTCTTC. This encodes CTSSPRKSRGLLGEQFF.

The chain links TRBV5-1 to TRBJ1-4; D is ambiguous. Trimming removed 4 bases at V and 0 bases at J, with 10 bases between. The V gene's germline CDR1 is SGHRS and CDR2 YFSETQ. The CDR3 has 15 amino acids. CDR3 in DNA: TGCGCCAGCAGCCCGGAGGGTGCAACTAATGAAAAACTGTTTTTT. It encodes CASSPEGATNEKLFF.

The rearrangement links TRBV6-5 to TRBJ2-1; D is perhaps TRBD2 (6 bases). The CDR3 runs 14 residues. In germline, CDR1 is MNHEY, CDR2 SVGAGI. Trimming shortened V by 5 bases and J by 2 bases, and 10 bases separated the two germline ends. CDR3 sequence (DNA): TGTGCCAGCAGTCCGGGACTGACCTACAATGAGCAGTTCTTC. This gives the protein CASSPGLTYNEQFF.

The V and J genes are TRBV27 and TRBJ1-5, with D uncertain. CDR1 and CDR2 from the germline V gene are MNHEY and SMNVEV (reference sequence). Trimming removed 6 bases at V and 9 bases at J, with 18 bases between. The CDR3 totals 14 residues. The CDR3 region is CASSNTSGPRPQHF. For the CDR3, the DNA is TGTGCCAGCAGCAACACAAGTGGGCCCAGGCCCCAGCATTTT.

The CDR3 nucleotides read TGTGCCAGCAGCCAAGATTTGCGGGAGGGCCGGATAGATACGCAGTATTTT. Amino acids: CASSQDLREGRIDTQYF. J is TRBJ2-3 and V is TRBV4-2, with 9 bases lining up with TRBD2. Germline V gives CDR1 LGHNA, CDR2 YNFKEQ. The CDR3 consists of 17 residues. V lost 0 bases to trimming and J lost 5 bases; unmatched junction nucleotides: 9.

The chain uses TRBV29-1 and TRBJ2-5; D gene ambiguous. Trimming cost V 3 bases and J 3 bases, with 2 bases left between them. CDR1 is SQVTM, CDR2 ANQGSEA, per germline. This CDR3 is 10 amino acids long. DNA of the CDR3: TGCAGCGTTGATGAAGAGACCCAGTACTTC. Protein sequence: CSVDEETQYF.